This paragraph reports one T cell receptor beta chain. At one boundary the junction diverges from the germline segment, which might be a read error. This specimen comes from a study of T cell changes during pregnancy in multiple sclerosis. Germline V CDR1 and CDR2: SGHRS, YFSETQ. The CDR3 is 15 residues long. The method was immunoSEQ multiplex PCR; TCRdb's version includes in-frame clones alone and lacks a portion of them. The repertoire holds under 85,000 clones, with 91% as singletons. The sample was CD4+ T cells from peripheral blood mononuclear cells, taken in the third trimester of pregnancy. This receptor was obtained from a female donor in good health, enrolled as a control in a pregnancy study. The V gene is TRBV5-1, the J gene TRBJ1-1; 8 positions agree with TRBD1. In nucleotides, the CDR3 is TGCGCCAGCAGCCCAAGGACAGGGTTGAACGCTGAAGCTTTCTTT. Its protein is CASSPRTGLNAEAFF.